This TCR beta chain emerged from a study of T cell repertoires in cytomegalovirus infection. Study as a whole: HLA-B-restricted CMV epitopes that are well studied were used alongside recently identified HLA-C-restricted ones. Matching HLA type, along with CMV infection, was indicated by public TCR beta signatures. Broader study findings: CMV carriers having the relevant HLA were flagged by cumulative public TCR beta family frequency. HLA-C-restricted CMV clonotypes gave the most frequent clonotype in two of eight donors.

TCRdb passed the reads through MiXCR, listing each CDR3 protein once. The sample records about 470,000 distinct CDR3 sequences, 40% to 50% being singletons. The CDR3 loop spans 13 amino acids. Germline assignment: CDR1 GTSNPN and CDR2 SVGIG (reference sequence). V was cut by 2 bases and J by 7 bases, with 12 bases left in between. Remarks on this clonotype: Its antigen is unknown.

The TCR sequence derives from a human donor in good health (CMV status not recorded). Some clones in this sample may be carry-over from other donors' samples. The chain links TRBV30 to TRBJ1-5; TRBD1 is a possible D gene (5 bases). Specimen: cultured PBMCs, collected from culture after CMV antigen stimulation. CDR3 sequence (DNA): TGTGCCTGGAGTCGGGGGGAAAGCCAGCCCCAGCATTTT. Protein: CAWSRGESQPQHF.